The 15 T cell receptor beta chains presented below share a single source sample, sequenced in a study of STAT3 mutations in large granular lymphocyte leukemia. Their antigen targets remain unknown. Some clones are missing from TCRdb's copy, which holds only in-frame ones; the method was immunoSEQ multiplex PCR. The data show some 10,000 clones, roughly 85% seen once. Study-level points and caveats: Every T-LGLL patient had at least one immunodominant TCRbeta clonotype.

The sequencing sample was made of peripheral blood mononuclear cells. These receptors came from an older man with T-cell large granular lymphocyte leukemia. Some clones in this sample may be carry-over from other donors' samples.

In this sample, this clone turned up a few times. The rearrangement uses TRBV4-3 and TRBJ1-4, with D possibly being TRBD1 (5 bases). The V gene's germline CDR1 is LGHNA and CDR2 YSLEER. The length of the CDR3 is 12 residues. V gave up 4 bases and J gave up 7 bases, with 7 bases separating them. CDR3 nucleotides: TGCGCCAGCAGCCGGGGCGGTGAAAAACTGTTTTTT. This translates into CASSRGGEKLFF.

The V and J genes are TRBV5-4 and TRBJ1-2; D is undetermined. This CDR3 contains 15 residues. CDR1 and CDR2 from the germline V gene are SGHNT and YYREEE (reference sequence). V lost 2 bases to trimming and J lost 2 bases, with 13 bases between them. CDR3 sequence: CASSLIFESNYGYTF. The CDR3 coding sequence is TGTGCCAGCAGCTTAATCTTCGAATCAAACTATGGCTACACCTTC.

V usage is TRBV6-5 and J usage is TRBJ1-6; 8 nucleotides line up with TRBD1. The CDR3 runs to 13 residues. From germline, CDR1 is MNHEY and CDR2 SVGAGI. Trimming at V came to 10 bases and at J to 7 bases, leaving 6 bases not matched to a gene. The CDR3 DNA reads TGTGCCACCACGCACAGGGGGAATTCACCCCTCCACTTT. Protein sequence: CATTHRGNSPLHF.

The chain has TRBV5-8 and TRBJ2-1, with D hard to call. The CDR3 length is 13 residues. Trimming left V 4 bases short and J 9 bases short, with 14 bases between. CDR1 and CDR2 (germline): SGHTS, YDEGEE. The chain's CDR3 is CASSPWVSAEQFF. Written as DNA, the CDR3 is TGTGCCAGCAGCCCATGGGTATCGGCTGAGCAGTTCTTC.

The gene calls are TRBV5-1 and TRBJ2-5; 7 bases align to TRBD1. Per germline, CDR1 SGHRS and CDR2 YFSETQ. This CDR3 has 15 amino acids. Germline trimming cut 4 bases from V and 4 bases from J; bases unmatched to any gene: 10. Here the CDR3 DNA reads TGCGCCAGCAGCCCCCCAGACAGGGCTGGAGAGACCCAGTACTTC. Translated, it gives CASSPPDRAGETQYF.

This clone was detected once. The chain carries TRBV5-5 and TRBJ2-7, with D perhaps TRBD1 (6 bases). V lost 2 bases, J lost 1 base, and 10 bases lay in between. This CDR3 is built from 14 residues. CDR1 and CDR2 (germline): SGHKS, YYEKEE (reference sequence). This chain's CDR3 is CASSFRDTSYEQYF. The CDR3 DNA reads as TGTGCCAGCAGCTTCCGGGACACGTCCTACGAGCAGTACTTC.

This chain links TRBV7-8 with TRBJ2-3, with 9 bases that match TRBD1. The V gene end was trimmed by 5 bases and the J gene end by 0 bases; junction bases not matched to a gene: 6. The CDR3 is made up of 16 amino acids. Germline values: CDR1 SGHVS, CDR2 FQNEAQ. CDR3 sequence: CASSPGQGLSTDTQYF. DNA of the CDR3: TGTGCCAGCAGCCCCGGACAGGGGCTAAGCACAGATACGCAGTATTTT.

This chain connects TRBV5-1 to TRBJ2-3; the D gene is possibly TRBD2 (6 bases). Trimming took 4 bases from V and 5 from J, leaving 8 bases between them. Germline CDR1 SGHRS, CDR2 YFSETQ. The CDR3 covers 12 residues. For the CDR3, the DNA is TGCGCCAGCAGCCCCGGGGGAGATACGCAGTATTTT. Its translation: CASSPGGDTQYF.

The chain couples TRBV18 to TRBJ2-5; 9 nucleotides agree with TRBD1. CDR3 length: 16 residues. The germline CDR1 and CDR2 sequences are KGHSH and LQKENI. V was pared by 2 bases and J by 5 bases, with 9 bases of the junction left unmatched. CDR3 DNA: TGTGCCAGCTCACCAAGTAAGGGACAGGGATTTGAGACCCAGTACTTC. It yields the protein CASSPSKGQGFETQYF.

The chain is built from TRBV7-9 and TRBJ1-4; D is undetermined. Germline values: CDR1 SEHNR, CDR2 FQNEAQ (reference sequence). CDR3 length equals 15 residues. Trimming shortened V by 0 bases and J by 3 bases, and 8 bases separated the two germline ends. The CDR3 DNA reads as TGTGCCAGCAGCTTAGCGAGGGTTCCTAATGAAAAACTGTTTTTT. Its protein is CASSLARVPNEKLFF. Combining the CDR3 with reference TRBV7-9 and TRBJ1-4 gives the whole variable domain DTGVSQNPRHKITKRGQNVTFRCDPISEHNRLYWYRQTLGQGPEFLTYFQNEAQLEKSRLLSDRFSAERPKGSFSTLEIQRTEQGDSAMYLCASSLARVPNEKLFFGSGTQLSVL.

V is TRBV30 and J is TRBJ2-5, with D unresolved. The V gene's germline CDR1 is GTSNPN and CDR2 SVGIG (reference sequence). This CDR3 contains 12 residues. The V gene lost 2 bases and the J gene lost 4 bases, with 8 bases spanning the gap. The CDR3 DNA is TGTGCCTGGAGTCCCCGACTAGAGACCCAGTACTTC. Translating it yields CAWSPRLETQYF.

This chain links TRBV5-4 with TRBJ1-1; no firm D call. V was clipped by 0 bases and J by 1 base, with 7 bases between them. Germline lookup yields CDR1 SGHNT and CDR2 YYREEE (reference sequence). The CDR3 sequence is 14 residues long. CDR3 protein: CASSLGITNTEAFF. The CDR3 DNA sequence: TGTGCCAGCAGCTTGGGTATTACGAACACTGAAGCTTTCTTT.

The gene calls are TRBV6-5 and TRBJ2-5; D remains ambiguous. Between the trimmed V and J ends, which lost 1 base and 1 base, there was a span of 7 bases. The germline V gene encodes CDR1 MNHEY and CDR2 SVGAGI. The CDR3 is 14 amino acids. The CDR3 protein is CASSYWPSQETQYF. The DNA for the CDR3 is TGTGCCAGCAGTTACTGGCCTAGCCAAGAGACCCAGTACTTC.

The chain links TRBV30 to TRBJ1-5; 8 bases match TRBD1. The CDR3 length is 13 residues. J was trimmed by 6 bases and V by 2 bases; bases with no gene match: 3. Germline lookup yields CDR1 GTSNPN and CDR2 SVGIG (reference sequence). CDR3 DNA: TGTGCCTGGAGTCAAGGGACAGGTCAGCCCCAGCATTTT. It codes for CAWSQGTGQPQHF.

V usage is TRBV30 and J usage is TRBJ2-3; 8 nucleotides match TRBD2. The CDR3 has 13 amino acids. The junction had 2 bases not matched to a gene; V was cut back by 4 bases and J by 2 bases. CDR1 GTSNPN and CDR2 SVGIG come from the germline V gene (reference sequence). CDR3 in DNA: TGTGCCTGGACAGCGGGGGACACAGATACGCAGTATTTT. Translated: CAWTAGDTDTQYF. The variable domain in full, with the rest retrieved from reference TRBV30 and TRBJ2-3, is SQTIHQWPATLVQPVGSPLSLECTVEGTSNPNLYWYRQAAGRGLQLLFYSVGIGQISSEVPQNLSASRPQDRQFILSSKKLLLSDSGFYLCAWTAGDTDTQYFGPGTRLTVL.